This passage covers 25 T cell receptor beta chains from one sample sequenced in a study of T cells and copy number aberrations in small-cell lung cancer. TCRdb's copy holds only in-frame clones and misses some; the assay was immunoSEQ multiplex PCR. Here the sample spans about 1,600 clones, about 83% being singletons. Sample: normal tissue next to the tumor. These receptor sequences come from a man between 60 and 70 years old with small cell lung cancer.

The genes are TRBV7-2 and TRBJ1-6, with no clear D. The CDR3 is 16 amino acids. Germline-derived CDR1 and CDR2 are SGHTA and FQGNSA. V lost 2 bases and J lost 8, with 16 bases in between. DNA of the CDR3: TGTGCCAGCAGCTTAATAGGTCCCGCTGCTTATTCACCCCTCCACTTT. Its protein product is CASSLIGPAAYSPLHF.

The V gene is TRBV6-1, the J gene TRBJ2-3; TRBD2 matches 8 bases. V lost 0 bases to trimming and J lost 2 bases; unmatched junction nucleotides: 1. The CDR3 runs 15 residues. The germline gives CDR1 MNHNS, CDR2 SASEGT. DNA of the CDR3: TGTGCCAGCAGTGAAGCAGCGGGAGACACAGATACGCAGTATTTT. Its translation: CASSEAAGDTDTQYF.

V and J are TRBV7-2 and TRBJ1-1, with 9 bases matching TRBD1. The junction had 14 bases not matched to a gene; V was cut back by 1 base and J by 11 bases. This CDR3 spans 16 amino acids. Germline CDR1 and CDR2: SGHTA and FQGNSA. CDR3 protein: CASSLGGTGNPRAAFF. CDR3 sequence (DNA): TGTGCCAGCAGCTTAGGGGGGACAGGGAACCCGCGGGCGGCTTTCTTT.

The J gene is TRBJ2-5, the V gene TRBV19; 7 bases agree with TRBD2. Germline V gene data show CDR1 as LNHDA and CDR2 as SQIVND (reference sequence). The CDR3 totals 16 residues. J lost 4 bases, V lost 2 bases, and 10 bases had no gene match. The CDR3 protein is CASSISAGAPGETQYF. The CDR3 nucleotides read TGTGCCAGTAGTATATCTGCGGGAGCCCCGGGAGAGACCCAGTACTTC.

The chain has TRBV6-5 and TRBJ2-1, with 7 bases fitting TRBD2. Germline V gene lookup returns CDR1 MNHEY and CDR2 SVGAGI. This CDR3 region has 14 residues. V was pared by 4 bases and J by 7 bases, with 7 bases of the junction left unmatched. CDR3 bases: TGTGCCAGCAGTTTTGGCGGGAGCGGAAATGAGCAGTTCTTC. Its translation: CASSFGGSGNEQFF.

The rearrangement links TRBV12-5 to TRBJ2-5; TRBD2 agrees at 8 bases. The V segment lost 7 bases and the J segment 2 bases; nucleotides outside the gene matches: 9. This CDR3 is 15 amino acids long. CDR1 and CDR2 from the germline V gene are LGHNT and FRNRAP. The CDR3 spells CASAGGAIGQETQYF. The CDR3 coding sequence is TGTGCTAGTGCGGGGGGGGCGATTGGGCAAGAGACCCAGTACTTC.

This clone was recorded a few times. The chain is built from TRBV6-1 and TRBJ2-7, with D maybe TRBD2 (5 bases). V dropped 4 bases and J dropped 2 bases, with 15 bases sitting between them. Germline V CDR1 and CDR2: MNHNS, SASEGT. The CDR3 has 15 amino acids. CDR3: CASSVQPSGTYEQYF. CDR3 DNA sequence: TGTGCCAGCAGTGTACAGCCTTCGGGGACCTACGAGCAGTACTTC.

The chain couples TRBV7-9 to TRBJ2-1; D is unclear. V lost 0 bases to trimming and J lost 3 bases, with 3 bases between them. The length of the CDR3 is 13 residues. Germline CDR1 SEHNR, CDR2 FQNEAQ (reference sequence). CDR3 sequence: CASSLAIYNEQFF. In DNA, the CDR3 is TGTGCCAGCAGCTTAGCCATCTACAATGAGCAGTTCTTC. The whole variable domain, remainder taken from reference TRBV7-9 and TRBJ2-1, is DTGVSQNPRHKITKRGQNVTFRCDPISEHNRLYWYRQTLGQGPEFLTYFQNEAQLEKSRLLSDRFSAERPKGSFSTLEIQRTEQGDSAMYLCASSLAIYNEQFFGPGTRLTVL.

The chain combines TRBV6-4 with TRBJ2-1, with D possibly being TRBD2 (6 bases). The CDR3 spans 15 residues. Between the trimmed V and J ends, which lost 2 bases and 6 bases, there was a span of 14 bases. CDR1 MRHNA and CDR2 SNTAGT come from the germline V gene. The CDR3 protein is CASSDDSSGSNEQFF. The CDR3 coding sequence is TGTGCCAGCAGTGACGATAGTAGCGGAAGCAATGAGCAGTTCTTC.

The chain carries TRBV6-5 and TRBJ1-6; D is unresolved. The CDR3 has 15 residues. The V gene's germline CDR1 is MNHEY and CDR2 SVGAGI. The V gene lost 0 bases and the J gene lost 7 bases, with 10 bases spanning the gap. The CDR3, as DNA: TGTGCCAGCAGTTACTCGACTCCCAGGAATTCACCCCTCCACTTT. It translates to CASSYSTPRNSPLHF.

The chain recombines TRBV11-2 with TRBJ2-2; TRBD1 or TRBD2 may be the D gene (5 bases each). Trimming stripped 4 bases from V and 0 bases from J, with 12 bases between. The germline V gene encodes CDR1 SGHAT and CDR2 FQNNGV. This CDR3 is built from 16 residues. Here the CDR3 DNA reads TGTGCCAGCAGCTCCCACAGGAGGACGAACACCGGGGAGCTGTTTTTT. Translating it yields CASSSHRRTNTGELFF.

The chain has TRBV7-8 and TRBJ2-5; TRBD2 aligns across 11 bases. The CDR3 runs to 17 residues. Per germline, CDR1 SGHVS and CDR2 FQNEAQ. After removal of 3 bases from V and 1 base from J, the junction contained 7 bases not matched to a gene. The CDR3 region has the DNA TGTGCCAGCAGCTTGGATGGACTAGCGGGTATCCAAGAGACCCAGTACTTC. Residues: CASSLDGLAGIQETQYF. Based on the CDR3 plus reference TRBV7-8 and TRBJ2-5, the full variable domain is GAGVSQSPRYKVAKRGQDVALRCDPISGHVSLFWYQQALGQGPEFLTYFQNEAQLDKSGLPSDRFFAERPEGSVSTLKIQRTQQEDSAVYLCASSLDGLAGIQETQYFGPGTRLLVL.

CDR3: CASGDWGTQNYEQYF. The CDR3 DNA sequence: TGCGCCAGCGGGGATTGGGGGACTCAAAACTACGAGCAGTACTTC. V is TRBV10-2 and J is TRBJ2-7; TRBD2 might be the D (6 bases). V lost 8 bases and J 3 bases, leaving 20 bases between the germline ends. The CDR3 has 15 residues. Per germline, CDR1 WSHSY and CDR2 SAAADI.

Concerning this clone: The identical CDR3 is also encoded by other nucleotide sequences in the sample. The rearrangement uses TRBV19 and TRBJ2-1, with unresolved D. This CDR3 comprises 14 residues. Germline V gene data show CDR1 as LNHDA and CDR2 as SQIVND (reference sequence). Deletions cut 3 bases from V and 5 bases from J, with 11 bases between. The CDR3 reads CASSIPGQNNEQFF. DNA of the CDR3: TGTGCCAGTAGTATCCCGGGCCAAAACAATGAGCAGTTCTTC.

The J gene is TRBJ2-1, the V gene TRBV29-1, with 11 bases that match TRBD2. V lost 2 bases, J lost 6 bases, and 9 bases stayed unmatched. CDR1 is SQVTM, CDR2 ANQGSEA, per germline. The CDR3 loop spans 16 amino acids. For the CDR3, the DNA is TGCAGCGTTGAACAACAGGGACTAGCGGTTATCAATGAGCAGTTCTTC. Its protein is CSVEQQGLAVINEQFF.

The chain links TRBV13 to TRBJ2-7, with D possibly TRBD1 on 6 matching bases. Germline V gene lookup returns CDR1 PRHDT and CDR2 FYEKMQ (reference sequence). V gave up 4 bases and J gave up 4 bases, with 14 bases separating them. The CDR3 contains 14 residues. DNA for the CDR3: TGTGCCAGCAGCTCCAGGGGAGATAGGTACGAGCAGTACTTC. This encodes CASSSRGDRYEQYF.

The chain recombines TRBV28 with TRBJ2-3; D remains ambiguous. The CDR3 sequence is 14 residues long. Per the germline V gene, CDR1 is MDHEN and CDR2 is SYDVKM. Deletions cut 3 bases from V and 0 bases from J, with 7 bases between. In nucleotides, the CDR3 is TGTGCCAGCAGTTTTCGGTCAAGCACAGATACGCAGTATTTT. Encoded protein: CASSFRSSTDTQYF.

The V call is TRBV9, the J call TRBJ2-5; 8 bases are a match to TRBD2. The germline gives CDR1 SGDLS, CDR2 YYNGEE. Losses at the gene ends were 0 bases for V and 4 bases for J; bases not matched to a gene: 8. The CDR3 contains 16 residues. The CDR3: CASSVGSGAVIETQYF. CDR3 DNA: TGTGCCAGCAGCGTAGGTAGCGGGGCGGTTATAGAGACCCAGTACTTC.

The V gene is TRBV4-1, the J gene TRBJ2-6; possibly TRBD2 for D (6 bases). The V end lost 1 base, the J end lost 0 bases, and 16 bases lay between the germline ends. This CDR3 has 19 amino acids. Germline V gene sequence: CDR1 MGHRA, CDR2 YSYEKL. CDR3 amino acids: CASSQVGLQDPSGANVLTF. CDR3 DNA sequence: TGCGCCAGCAGCCAAGTGGGACTTCAAGATCCCTCTGGGGCCAACGTCCTGACTTTC.

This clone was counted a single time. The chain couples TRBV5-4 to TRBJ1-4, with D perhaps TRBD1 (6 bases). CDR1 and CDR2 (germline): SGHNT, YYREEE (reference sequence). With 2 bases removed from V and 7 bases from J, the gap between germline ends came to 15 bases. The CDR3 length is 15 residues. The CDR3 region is CASSFRGAGSEKLFF. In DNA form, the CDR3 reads TGTGCCAGCAGCTTTAGGGGGGCGGGAAGTGAAAAACTGTTTTTT.

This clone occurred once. The CDR3 nucleotides read TGCGCCAGCAGCCAAGACTACAGCGGGGGGGCATACGAGCAGTACTTC. Its protein product is CASSQDYSGGAYEQYF. The chain uses TRBV4-3 and TRBJ2-7; TRBD2 aligns across 10 bases. Germline CDR1 reads LGHNA; CDR2 reads YSLEER. CDR3 length equals 16 residues. V dropped 0 bases and J dropped 4; count of bases not matched to a gene: 6.

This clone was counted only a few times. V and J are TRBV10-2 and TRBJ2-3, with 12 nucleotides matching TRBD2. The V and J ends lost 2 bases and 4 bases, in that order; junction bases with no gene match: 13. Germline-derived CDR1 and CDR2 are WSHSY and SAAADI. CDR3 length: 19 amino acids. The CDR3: CASSERNGASGRGADTQYF. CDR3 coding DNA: TGCGCCAGCAGTGAGCGGAATGGGGCTAGCGGGAGGGGCGCAGATACGCAGTATTTT.

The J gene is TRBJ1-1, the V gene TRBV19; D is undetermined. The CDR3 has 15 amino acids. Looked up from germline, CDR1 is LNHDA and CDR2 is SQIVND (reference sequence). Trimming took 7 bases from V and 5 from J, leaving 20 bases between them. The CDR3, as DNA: TGTGCCAGTATGGAGGTTTCGGGTGTAGGGACTGAAGCTTTCTTT. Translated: CASMEVSGVGTEAFF.

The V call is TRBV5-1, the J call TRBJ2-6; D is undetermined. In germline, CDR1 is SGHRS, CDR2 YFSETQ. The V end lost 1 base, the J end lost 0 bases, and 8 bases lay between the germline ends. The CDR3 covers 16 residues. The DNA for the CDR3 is TGCGCCAGCAGCTTGTTCGGCAACTCTGGGGCCAACGTCCTGACTTTC. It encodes CASSLFGNSGANVLTF.

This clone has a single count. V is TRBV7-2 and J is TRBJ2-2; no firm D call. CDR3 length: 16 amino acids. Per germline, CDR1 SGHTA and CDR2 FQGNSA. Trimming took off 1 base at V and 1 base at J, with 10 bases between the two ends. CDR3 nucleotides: TGTGCCAGCAGCTTAGAGTGGGGAAGGAACACCGGGGAGCTGTTTTTT. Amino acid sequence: CASSLEWGRNTGELFF.